This T cell receptor (beta chain) was recorded in a study of cytomegalovirus exposure and HLA in healthy donors. Looking at the study overall: The early release's HLA-typed donors yielded 80 million to 95 million unique TCRs. Findings and limits, study-wide: While the bulk of TCR sequences proved rare, some public TCRs turned up in many donors. Reports credit the classifier with highly specific, highly sensitive diagnosis of cytomegalovirus status.

About this clone itself: The antigen remains undetermined.

The PCR used 60 Vbeta and 13 Jbeta primers. TCRdb's table, derived via immunoSEQ multiplex PCR, lists solely in-frame clones and lacks some. The sample has about 200,000 clones, more than 65% seen once. Input material: PBMCs. The clonotype originates from a woman in her 30s in good health and CMV-seronegative.

The CDR3 here is CSVEVPIGGGGNSGELFF. DNA of the CDR3: TGCAGCGTTGAAGTTCCGATCGGGGGCGGGGGGAATTCCGGGGAGCTGTTTTTT. The chain combines TRBV29-1 with TRBJ2-2; 8 bases fit TRBD2. Germline lookup yields CDR1 SQVTM and CDR2 ANQGSEA. The CDR3 is 18 amino acids. Unmatched junction bases numbered 16, after V lost 1 base and J lost 6 bases.